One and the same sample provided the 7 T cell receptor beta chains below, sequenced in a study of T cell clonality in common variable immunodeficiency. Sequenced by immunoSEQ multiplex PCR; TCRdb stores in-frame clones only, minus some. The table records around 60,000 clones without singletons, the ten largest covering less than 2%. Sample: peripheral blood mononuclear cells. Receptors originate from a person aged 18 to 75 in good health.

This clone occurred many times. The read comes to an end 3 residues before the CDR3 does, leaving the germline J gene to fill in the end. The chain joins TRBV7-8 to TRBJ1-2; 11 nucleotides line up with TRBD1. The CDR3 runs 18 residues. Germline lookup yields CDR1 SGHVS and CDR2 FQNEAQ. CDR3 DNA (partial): TGTGCCAGCAGCTTAGCGCGGGATCCGGGACAGGGGGGAGACGGC. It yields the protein CASSLARDPGQGGDG. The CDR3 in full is CASSLARDPGQGGDGYTF.

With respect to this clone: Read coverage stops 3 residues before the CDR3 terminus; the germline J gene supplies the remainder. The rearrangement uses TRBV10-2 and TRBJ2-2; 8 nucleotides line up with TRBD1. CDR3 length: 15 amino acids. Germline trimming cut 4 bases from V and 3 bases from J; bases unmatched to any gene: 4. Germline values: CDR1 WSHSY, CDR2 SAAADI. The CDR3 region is CASSGRTGYTGELFF. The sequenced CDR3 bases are TGCGCCAGCAGTGGTCGGACAGGGTACACCGGGGAG.

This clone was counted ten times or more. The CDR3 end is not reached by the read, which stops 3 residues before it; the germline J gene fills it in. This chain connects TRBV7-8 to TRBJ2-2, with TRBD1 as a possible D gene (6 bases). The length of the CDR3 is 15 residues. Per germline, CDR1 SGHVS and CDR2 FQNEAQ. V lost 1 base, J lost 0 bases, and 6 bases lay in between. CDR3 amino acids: CASSLGTANTGELFF. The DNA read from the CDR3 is TGTGCCAGCAGCTTAGGGACAGCGAACACCGGGGAG.

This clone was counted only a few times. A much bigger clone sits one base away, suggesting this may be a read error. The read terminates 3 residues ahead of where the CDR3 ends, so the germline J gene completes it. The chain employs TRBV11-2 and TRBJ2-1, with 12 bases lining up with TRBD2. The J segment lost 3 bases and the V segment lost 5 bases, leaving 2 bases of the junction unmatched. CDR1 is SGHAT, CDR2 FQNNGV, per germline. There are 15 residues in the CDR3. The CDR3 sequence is CASSATSGSYNEQFF. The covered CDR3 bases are TGTGCCAGCAGCGCGACTAGCGGGAGCTACAATGAG. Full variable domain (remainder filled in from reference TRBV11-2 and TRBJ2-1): EAGVAQSPRYKIIEKRQSVAFWCNPISGHATLYWYQQILGQGPKLLIQFQNNGVVDDSQLPKDRFSAERLKGVDSTLKIQPAKLEDSAVYLCASSATSGSYNEQFFGPGTRLTVL.

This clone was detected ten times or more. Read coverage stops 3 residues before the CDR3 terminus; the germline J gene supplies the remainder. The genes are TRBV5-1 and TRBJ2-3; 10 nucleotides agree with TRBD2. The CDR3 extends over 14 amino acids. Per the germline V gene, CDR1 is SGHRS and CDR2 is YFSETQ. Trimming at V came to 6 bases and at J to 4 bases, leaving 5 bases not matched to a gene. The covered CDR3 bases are TGCGCCAGCACCCCACTAGCGGGATCAGATACG. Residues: CASTPLAGSDT. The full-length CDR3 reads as CASTPLAGSDTQYF.

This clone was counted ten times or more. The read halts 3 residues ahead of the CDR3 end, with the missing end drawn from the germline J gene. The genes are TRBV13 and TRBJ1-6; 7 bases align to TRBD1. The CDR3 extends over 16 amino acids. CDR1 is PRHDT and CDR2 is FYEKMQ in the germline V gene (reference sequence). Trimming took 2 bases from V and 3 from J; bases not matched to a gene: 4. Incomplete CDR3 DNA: TGTGCCAGCAGCTTAACAGGGGCGGGCTATAATTCACCC. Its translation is CASSLTGAGYNSP. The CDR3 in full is CASSLTGAGYNSPLHF. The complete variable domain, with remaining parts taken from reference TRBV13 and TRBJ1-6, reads AAGVIQSPRHLIKEKRETATLKCYPIPRHDTVYWYQQGPGQDPQFLISFYEKMQSDKGSIPDRFSAQQFSDYHSELNMSSLELGDSALYFCASSLTGAGYNSPLHFGNGTRLTVT.

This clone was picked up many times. CDR3 protein: CASSQDDGGRYGYTF. The DNA read from the CDR3 is TGCGCCAGCAGCCAAGATGACGGGGGACGCTATGGC. The chain is built from TRBV4-1 and TRBJ1-2, with D perhaps matching TRBD1 (5 bases). The read is 3 residues too short to cover the CDR3 end, so that end is filled in from the germline J gene. This CDR3 spans 15 amino acids. V was cut by 0 bases and J by 4 bases, with 12 bases left in between. CDR1 MGHRA and CDR2 YSYEKL come from the germline V gene.